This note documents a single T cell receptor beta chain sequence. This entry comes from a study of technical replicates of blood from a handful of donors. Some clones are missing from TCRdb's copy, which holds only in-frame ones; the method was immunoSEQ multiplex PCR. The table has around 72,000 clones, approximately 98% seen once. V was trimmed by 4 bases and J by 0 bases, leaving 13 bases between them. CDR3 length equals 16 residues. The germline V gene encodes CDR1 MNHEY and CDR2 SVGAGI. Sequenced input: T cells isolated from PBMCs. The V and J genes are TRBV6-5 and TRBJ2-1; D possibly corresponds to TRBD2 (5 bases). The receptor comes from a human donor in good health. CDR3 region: CASSSPLAGSYNEQFF. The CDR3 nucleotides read TGTGCCAGCAGTTCGCCCCTAGCAGGCTCCTACAATGAGCAGTTCTTC.